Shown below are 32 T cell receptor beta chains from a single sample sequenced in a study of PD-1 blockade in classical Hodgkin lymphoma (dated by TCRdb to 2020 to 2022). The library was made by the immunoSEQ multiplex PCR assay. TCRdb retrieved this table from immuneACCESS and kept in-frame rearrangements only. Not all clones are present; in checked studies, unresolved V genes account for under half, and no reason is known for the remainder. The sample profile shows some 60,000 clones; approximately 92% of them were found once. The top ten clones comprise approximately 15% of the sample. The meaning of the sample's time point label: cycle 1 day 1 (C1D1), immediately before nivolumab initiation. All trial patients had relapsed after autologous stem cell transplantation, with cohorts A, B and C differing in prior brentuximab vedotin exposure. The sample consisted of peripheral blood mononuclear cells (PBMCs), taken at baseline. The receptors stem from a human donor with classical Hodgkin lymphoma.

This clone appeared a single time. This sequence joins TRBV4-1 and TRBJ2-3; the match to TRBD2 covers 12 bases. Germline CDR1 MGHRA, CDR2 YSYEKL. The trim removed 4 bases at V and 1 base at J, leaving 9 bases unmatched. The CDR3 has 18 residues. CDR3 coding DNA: TGCGCCAGCAGCCTACGCCTAGCGGGGGGGCGTGGCACAGATACGCAGTATTTT. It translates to CASSLRLAGGRGTDTQYF.

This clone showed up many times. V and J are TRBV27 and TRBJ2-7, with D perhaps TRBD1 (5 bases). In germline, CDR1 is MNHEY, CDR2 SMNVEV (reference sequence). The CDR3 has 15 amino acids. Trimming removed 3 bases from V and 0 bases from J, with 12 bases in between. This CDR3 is CASSLTAGISYEQYF. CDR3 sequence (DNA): TGTGCCAGCAGTTTGACGGCAGGGATCTCCTACGAGCAGTACTTC.

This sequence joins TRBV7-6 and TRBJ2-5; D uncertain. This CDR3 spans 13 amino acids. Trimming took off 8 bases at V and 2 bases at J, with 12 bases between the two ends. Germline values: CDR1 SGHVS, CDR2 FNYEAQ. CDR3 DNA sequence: TGTGCCAGCGCCCAACTTCTTCAAGAGACCCAGTACTTC. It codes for CASAQLLQETQYF.

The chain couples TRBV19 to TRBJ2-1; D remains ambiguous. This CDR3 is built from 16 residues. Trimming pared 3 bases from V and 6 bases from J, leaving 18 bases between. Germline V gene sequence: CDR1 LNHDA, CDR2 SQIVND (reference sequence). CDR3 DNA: TGTGCCAGTAGTATGATGGTAGATAGTGGGTTCAATGAGCAGTTCTTC. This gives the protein CASSMMVDSGFNEQFF.

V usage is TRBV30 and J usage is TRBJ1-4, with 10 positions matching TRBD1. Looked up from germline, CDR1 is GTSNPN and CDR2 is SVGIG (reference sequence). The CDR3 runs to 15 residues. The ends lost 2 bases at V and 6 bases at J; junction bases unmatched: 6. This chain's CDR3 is CAWSLGQGEYEKLFF. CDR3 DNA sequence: TGTGCCTGGAGTCTTGGACAGGGGGAATATGAAAAACTGTTTTTT.

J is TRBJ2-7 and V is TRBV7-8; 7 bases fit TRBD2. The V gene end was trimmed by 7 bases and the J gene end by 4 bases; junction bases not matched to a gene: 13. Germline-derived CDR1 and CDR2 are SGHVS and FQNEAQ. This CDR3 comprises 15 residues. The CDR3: CASTLAPGLTYEQYF. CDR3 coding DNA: TGTGCCAGCACCCTAGCCCCGGGACTAACTTACGAGCAGTACTTC.

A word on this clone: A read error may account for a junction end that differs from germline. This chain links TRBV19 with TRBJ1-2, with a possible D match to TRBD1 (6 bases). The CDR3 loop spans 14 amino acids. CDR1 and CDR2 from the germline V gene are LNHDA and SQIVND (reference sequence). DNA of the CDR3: TGTGCAAGTAGTAATACGGGGGGGGCCCATGGCTACACCTTC. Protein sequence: CASSNTGGAHGYTF.

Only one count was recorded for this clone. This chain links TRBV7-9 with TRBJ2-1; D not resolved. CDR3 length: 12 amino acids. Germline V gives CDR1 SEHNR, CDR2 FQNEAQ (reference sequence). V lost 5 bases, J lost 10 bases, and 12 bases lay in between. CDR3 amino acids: CASSLNVGEQFF. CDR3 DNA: TGTGCCAGCAGCCTAAATGTCGGAGAGCAGTTCTTC.

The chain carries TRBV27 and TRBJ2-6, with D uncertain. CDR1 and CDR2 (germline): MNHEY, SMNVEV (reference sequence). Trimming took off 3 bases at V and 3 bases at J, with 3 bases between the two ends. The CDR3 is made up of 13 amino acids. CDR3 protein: CASSFGGANVLTF. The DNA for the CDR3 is TGTGCCAGCAGTTTTGGTGGGGCCAACGTCCTGACTTTC.

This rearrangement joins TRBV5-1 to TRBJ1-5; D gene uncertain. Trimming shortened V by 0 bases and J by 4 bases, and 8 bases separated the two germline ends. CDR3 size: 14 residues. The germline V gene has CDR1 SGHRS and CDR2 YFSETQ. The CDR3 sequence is CASSLGQYNQPQHF. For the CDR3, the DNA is TGCGCCAGCAGCTTGGGCCAATATAATCAGCCCCAGCATTTT.

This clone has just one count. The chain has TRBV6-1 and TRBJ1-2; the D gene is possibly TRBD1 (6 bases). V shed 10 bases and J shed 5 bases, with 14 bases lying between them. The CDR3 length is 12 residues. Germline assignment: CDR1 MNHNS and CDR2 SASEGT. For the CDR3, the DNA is TGTGCCACCCGACAGGCGGGATATGGCTACACCTTC. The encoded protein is CATRQAGYGYTF.

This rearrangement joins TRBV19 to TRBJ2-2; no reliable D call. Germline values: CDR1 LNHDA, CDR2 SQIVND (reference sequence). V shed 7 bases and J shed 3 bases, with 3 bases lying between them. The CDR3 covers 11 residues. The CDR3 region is CASTYTGELFF. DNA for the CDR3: TGTGCCAGTACATACACCGGGGAGCTGTTTTTT.

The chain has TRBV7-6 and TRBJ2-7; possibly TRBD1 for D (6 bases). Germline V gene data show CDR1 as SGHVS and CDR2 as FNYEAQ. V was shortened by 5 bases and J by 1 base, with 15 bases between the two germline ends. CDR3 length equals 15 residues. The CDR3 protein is CASSPGVQLSYEQYF. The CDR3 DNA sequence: TGTGCCAGCAGCCCAGGGGTCCAGCTTTCCTACGAGCAGTACTTC.

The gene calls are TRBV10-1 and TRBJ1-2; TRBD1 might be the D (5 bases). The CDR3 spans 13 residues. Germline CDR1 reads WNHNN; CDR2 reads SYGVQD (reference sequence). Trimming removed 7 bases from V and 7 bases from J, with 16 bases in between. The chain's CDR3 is CASNQGAGFGYTF. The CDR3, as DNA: TGCGCCAGCAATCAAGGGGCCGGATTTGGCTACACCTTC.

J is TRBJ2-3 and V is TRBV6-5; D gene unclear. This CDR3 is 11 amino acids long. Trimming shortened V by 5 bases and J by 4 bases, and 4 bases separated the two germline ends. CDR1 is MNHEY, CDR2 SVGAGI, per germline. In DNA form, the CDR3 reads TGTGCCAGCAGTCTGGCAGATACGCAGTATTTT. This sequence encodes CASSLADTQYF.

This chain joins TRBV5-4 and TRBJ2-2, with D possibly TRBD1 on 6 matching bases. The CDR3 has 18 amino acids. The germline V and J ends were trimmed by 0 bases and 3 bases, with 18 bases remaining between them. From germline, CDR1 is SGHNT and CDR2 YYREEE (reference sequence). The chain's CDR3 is CASSLVDRGGWYTGELFF. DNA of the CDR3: TGTGCCAGCAGCTTGGTTGATAGAGGGGGTTGGTACACCGGGGAGCTGTTTTTT.

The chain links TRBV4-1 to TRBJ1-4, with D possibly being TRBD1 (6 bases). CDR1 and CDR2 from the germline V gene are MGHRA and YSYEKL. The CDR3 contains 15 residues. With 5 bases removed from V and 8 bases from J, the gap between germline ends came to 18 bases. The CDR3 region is CASSGTTGYGEKLFF. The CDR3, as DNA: TGCGCCAGCAGCGGAACGACAGGCTACGGAGAAAAACTGTTTTTT.

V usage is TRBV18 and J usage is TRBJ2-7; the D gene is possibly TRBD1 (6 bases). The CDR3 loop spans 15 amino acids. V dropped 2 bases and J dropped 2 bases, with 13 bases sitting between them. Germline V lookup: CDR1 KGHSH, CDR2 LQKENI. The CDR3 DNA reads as TGTGCCAGCTCACCAGCGCAGGGGCCACCCTACGAGCAGTACTTC. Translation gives CASSPAQGPPYEQYF.

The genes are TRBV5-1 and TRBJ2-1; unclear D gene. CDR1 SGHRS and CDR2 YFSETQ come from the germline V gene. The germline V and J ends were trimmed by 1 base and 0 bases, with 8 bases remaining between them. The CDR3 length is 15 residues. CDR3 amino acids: CASSLRASSYNEQFF. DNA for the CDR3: TGCGCCAGCAGCTTGAGGGCGAGCTCCTACAATGAGCAGTTCTTC. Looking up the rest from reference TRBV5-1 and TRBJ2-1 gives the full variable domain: KAGVTQTPRYLIKTRGQQVTLSCSPISGHRSVSWYQQTPGQGLQFLFEYFSETQRNKGNFPGRFSGRQFSNSRSEMNVSTLELGDSALYLCASSLRASSYNEQFFGPGTRLTVL.

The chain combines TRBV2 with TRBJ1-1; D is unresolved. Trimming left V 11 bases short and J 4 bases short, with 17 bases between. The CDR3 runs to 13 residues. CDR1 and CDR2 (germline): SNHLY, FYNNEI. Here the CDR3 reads CAVHLAVGTEAFF. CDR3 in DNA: TGTGCCGTTCACCTGGCCGTTGGCACTGAAGCTTTCTTT.

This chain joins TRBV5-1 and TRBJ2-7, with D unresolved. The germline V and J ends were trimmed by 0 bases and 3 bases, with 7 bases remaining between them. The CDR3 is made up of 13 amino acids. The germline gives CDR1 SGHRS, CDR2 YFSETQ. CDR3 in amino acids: CASSLERDYEQYF. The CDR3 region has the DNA TGCGCCAGCAGCTTGGAAAGAGACTACGAGCAGTACTTC. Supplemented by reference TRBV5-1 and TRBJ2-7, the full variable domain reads KAGVTQTPRYLIKTRGQQVTLSCSPISGHRSVSWYQQTPGQGLQFLFEYFSETQRNKGNFPGRFSGRQFSNSRSEMNVSTLELGDSALYLCASSLERDYEQYFGPGTRLTVT.

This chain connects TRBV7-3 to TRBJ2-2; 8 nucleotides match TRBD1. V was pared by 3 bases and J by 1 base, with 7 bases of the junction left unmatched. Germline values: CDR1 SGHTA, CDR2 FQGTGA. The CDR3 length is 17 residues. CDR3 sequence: CASSFPRGQGNTGELFF. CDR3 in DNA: TGTGCCAGCAGCTTCCCCCGCGGACAGGGGAACACCGGGGAGCTGTTTTTT.

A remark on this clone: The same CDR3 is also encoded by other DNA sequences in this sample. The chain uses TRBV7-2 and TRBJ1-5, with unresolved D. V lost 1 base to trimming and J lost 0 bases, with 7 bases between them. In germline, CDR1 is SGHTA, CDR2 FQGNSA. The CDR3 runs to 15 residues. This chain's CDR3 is CASSLGSYSNQPQHF. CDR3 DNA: TGTGCCAGCAGCTTAGGTTCCTATAGCAATCAGCCCCAGCATTTT.

The CDR3 coding sequence is TGTGCCAGCAGTGAAGTAGGGGAGTTCGGAAACACCATATATTTT. This encodes CASSEVGEFGNTIYF. V gene TRBV6-1 combines with J gene TRBJ1-3; possible D gene TRBD1, 5 bases. Germline V gene sequence: CDR1 MNHNS, CDR2 SASEGT. V was clipped by 1 base and J by 4 bases, with 11 bases between them. The CDR3 covers 15 residues.

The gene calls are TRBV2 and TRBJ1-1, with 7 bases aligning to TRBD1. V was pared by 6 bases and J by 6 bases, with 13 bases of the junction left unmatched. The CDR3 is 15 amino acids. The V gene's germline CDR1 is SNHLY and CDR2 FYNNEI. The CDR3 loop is CASRGLRGRSPEAFF. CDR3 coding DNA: TGTGCCAGCAGGGGATTAAGGGGGCGCAGCCCTGAAGCTTTCTTT.

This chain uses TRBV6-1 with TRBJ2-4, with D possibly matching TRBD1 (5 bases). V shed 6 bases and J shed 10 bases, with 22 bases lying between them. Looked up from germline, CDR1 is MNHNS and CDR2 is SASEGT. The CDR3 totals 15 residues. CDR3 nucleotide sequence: TGTGCCAGCAGCGCTGGGGCCCCCACCCCCTTGATTCAGTACTTC. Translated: CASSAGAPTPLIQYF.

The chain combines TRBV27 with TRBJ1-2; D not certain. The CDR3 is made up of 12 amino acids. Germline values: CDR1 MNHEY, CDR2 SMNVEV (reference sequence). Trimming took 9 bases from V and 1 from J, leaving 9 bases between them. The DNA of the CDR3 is TGTGCCAGTAAAGGAAATAACTATGGCTACACCTTC. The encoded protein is CASKGNNYGYTF.

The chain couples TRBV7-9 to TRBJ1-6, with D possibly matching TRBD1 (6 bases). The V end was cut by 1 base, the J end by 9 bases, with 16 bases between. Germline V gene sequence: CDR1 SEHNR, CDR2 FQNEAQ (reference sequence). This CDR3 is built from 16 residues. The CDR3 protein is CASSLDLAGELSPLHF. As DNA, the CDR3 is TGTGCCAGCAGCTTAGATCTGGCAGGGGAACTTTCACCCCTCCACTTT.

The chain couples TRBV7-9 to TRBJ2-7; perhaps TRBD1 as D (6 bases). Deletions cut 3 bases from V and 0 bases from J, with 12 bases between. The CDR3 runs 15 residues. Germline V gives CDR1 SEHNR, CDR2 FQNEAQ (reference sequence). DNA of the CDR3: TGTGCCAGCAGCTTCTCAGGGGACCCCTCCTACGAGCAGTACTTC. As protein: CASSFSGDPSYEQYF.

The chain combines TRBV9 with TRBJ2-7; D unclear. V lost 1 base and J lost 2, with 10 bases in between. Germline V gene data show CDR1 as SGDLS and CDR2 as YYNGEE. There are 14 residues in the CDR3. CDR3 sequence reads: CASSVSTYPYEQYF. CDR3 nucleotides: TGTGCCAGCAGCGTATCTACCTACCCCTACGAGCAGTACTTC.

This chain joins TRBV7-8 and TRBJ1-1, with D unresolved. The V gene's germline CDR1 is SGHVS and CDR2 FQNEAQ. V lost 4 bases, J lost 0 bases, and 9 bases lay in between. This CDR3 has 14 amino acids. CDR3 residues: CASSYPTVNTEAFF. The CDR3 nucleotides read TGTGCCAGCAGCTACCCTACAGTGAACACTGAAGCTTTCTTT.

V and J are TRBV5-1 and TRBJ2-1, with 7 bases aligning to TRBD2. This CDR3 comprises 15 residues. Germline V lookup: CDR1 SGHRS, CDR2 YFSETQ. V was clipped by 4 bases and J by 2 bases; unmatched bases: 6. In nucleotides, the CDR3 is TGCGCCAGCAGCCCATTTAGCGGGCCCTACAATGAGCAGTTCTTC. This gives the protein CASSPFSGPYNEQFF.